This TCR beta chain was observed in a study of graft-versus-host responses after intestinal transplantation. Study overall: The whole recipient group had anti-thymocyte globulin induction followed by tacrolimus and steroids for roughly three years.

Concerning this clone itself: Antigen unknown.

Per germline, CDR1 MNHEY and CDR2 SVGAGI. This CDR3 has 13 residues. V dropped 6 bases and J dropped 4 bases, with 12 bases sitting between them. Some clones are missing from TCRdb's copy, which holds only in-frame ones; the method was immunoSEQ multiplex PCR. The sample holds around 9,300 clones, 90% to 95% seen once. General study findings and limits: GvH clones occurred in recipient marrow; some first appeared in ileum or blood. Circulating GvH clones peaking coincided with falling HvG clones soon after transplant.

The chain is built from TRBV6-5 and TRBJ1-2; D ambiguous. The sequence was collected from a human patient who received an intestinal transplant, so some T cells may come from the graft donor. Material: PBMCs, obtained roughly 44 days after intestinal transplant. The CDR3 reads CASRRLSSYGYTF. In DNA, the CDR3 is TGTGCCAGCAGGAGATTGTCTTCCTATGGCTACACCTTC.